This T cell receptor beta chain was captured by sequencing in a study of cytomegalovirus exposure and HLA in healthy donors. Study-wide results and caveats: Earlier findings revealed that most TCR beta V segments proved productive either about 87% or about 30% of the time. TCR beta chains associated with HLA were, in a later analysis, more clonally expanded than equally common others.

The PCR contained 60 Vbeta and 13 Jbeta primers. The repertoire was sequenced with immunoSEQ multiplex PCR; TCRdb's copy has only in-frame clones and lacks some. The repertoire includes fewer than 130,000 clones, 55% to 65% of them detected once, and approximately 3.9% sits in the top ten. About this clone itself: Its antigen is undetermined.

This CDR3 comprises 13 residues. Trimming took 6 bases from V and 0 from J; bases not matched to a gene: 0. CDR1 is ENHRY and CDR2 is SYGVKD in the germline V gene. This TCR came from a man younger than 45 in good health and CMV-seropositive. The specimen sequenced was PBMCs. The rearrangement links TRBV10-3 to TRBJ2-5, with 8 bases aligning to TRBD2. The CDR3 protein is CAIRGLDQETQYF. The DNA of the CDR3 is TGTGCCATCAGGGGACTAGACCAAGAGACCCAGTACTTC.